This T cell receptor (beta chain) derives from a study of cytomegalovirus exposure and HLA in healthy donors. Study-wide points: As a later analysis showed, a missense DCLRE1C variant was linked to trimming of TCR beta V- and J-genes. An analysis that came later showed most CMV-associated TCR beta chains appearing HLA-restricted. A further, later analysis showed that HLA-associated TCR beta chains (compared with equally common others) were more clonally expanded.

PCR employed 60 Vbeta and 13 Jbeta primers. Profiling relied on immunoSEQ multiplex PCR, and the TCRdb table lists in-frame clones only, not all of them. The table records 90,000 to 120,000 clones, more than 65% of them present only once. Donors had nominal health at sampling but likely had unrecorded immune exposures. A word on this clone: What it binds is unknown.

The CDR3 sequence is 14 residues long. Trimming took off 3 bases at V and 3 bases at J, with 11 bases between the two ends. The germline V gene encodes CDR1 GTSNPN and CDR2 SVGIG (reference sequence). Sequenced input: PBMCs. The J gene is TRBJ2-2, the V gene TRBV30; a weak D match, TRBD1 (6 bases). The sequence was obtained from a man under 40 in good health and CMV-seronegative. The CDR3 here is CAWRQGLHTGELFF. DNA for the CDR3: TGTGCCTGGAGACAGGGATTACACACCGGGGAGCTGTTTTTT.